This T cell receptor beta chain was recovered during a study of blood T cells in healthy people across ages. Findings of the study overall: Observed TCR beta diversity per million T cells went down as age went up. This fall followed a roughly linear course with age.

A remark on this clonotype: Its target is not known.

For the second PCR, which ran for about 7 to 12 cycles, a sample-barcoded 5' primer and a J-beta primer mix were used. Each cDNA molecule received a tag from a template-switch adaptor that had 12 random nucleotides. TCRdb ran MiXCR on the 5' RACE reads and lists one entry per CDR3 protein. The sample records 1.5 million to 1.8 million distinct CDR3 sequences, about 45% being singletons. CDR3 length: 12 residues. The V gene end was trimmed by 8 bases and the J gene end by 6 bases; junction bases not matched to a gene: 6. Healthy Caucasians from Russia aged roughly 6 to 100 served as donors. The total RNA that was extracted per sample amounted to at least 5.5 micrograms.

This TCR was sampled from a woman between 18 and 29 years old in good health. This chain connects TRBV12-3 or TRBV12-4 to TRBJ1-1, with TRBD1 matching 7 bases. The sequenced sample consisted of blood. The CDR3 DNA sequence: TGTGCCAGCGCGGACAGGTTTGCTGAAGCTTTCTTT. This encodes CASADRFAEAFF.